The rows below give T cell receptor beta chains drawn from one sample of a study of OX40 agonist ivuxolimab in advanced cancers. Method: immunoSEQ multiplex PCR; TCRdb's copy keeps in-frame clones and lacks some. In the table there are about 70,000 clones, about 78% of which are singletons. The source material was CD4+ or CD8+ T cells sorted from blood, sampled in a trial of the OX40 agonist ivuxolimab. These receptors all come from an adult with an advanced solid tumor such as melanoma, head and neck, liver or kidney cancer. The CDR3 runs from the conserved cysteine through the conserved F or W. Each record gives: D gene, clone size, V gene, J gene, CDR3 DNA, CDR3 protein. A D gene is named only where the DNA matches it firmly. Clone size, where shown, is once, few, many, or a class for clones that have expanded.

.	.	TRBV9	TRBJ2-2	TGTGCCAGCAGCGGGTACCCGGGCACCGGGGAGCTGTTTTTT	CASSGYPGTGELFF
.	.	TRBV2	TRBJ1-4	TGTGCCAGCAGCCGGACGGGATTAAATGAAAAACTGTTTTTT	CASSRTGLNEKLFF
.	.	TRBV11-2	TRBJ2-3	TGTGCCAGCAGCTTAGAAGGTTGGGCCACAGATACGCAGTATTTT	CASSLEGWATDTQYF
TRBD2	.	TRBV7-2	TRBJ2-3	TGTGCCAGCAGTCTTAGCGGGGTAGCAGATACGCAGTATTTT	CASSLSGVADTQYF
.	.	TRBV11-3	TRBJ2-2	TGTGCCAGCAGTCAAAAAACCGGGGAGCTGTTTTTT	CASSQKTGELFF
.	.	TRBV7-9	TRBJ2-1	TGTGCCAGCAGGTTCGTAGTTGATTCCAATGAGCAGTTCTTC	CASRFVVDSNEQFF
TRBD2	.	TRBV9	TRBJ2-2	TGTGCCAGCAGCGTAGTTCCTAGCGGGAGCCCCGGGGAGCTGTTTTTT	CASSVVPSGSPGELFF
TRBD1	.	TRBV11-2	TRBJ2-7	TGTGCCAGCAGCTGGGACAGGCTCCCCTACGAGCAGTACTTC	CASSWDRLPYEQYF
.	.	TRBV6-4	TRBJ2-2	TGTGCCAGCAGTGAATTTCCGAACACCGGGGAGCTGTTTTTT	CASSEFPNTGELFF
TRBD1	few	TRBV20-1	TRBJ2-1	TGCAGTGCTACCACAGGGGTTGAGCAGTTCTTC	CSATTGVEQFF
.	.	TRBV5-1	TRBJ2-3	TGCGCCAGCAGTTCCAGCGACCGCACAGATACGCAGTATTTT	CASSSSDRTDTQYF
.	.	TRBV2	TRBJ1-5	TGTGCCAGCCGGGGTCCTCAAATAAATCAGCCCCAGCATTTT	CASRGPQINQPQHF
.	.	TRBV18	TRBJ2-1	TGTGCCAGCTCACTTGTAGCAGCGTACAATGAGCAGTTCTTC	CASSLVAAYNEQFF
.	.	TRBV5-1	TRBJ1-2	TGCGCCAGCAGCCCGACCTCGGGAGCCGCGGATGGCTACACCTTC	CASSPTSGAADGYTF
.	many	TRBV7-2	TRBJ1-2	TGTGCCAGCAGCTTAGTAGGGGACGCGGGCTACACCTTC	CASSLVGDAGYTF
.	few	TRBV27	TRBJ1-5	TGTGCCAGCAGCGGCGGGAATCAGCCCCAGCATTTT	CASSGGNQPQHF
.	once	TRBV6-1	TRBJ2-3	TGTGCCAGCAGTGCCTCCCAAATGGTTACGCAGTATTTT	CASSASQMVTQYF
.	.	TRBV7-8	TRBJ1-5	TGTGCCAGCAGCTCTCGACGGACTAATAGCAATCAGCCCCAGCATTTT	CASSSRRTNSNQPQHF
.	.	TRBV18	TRBJ1-1	TGTGCCAGCTCACGAAAGCACCTGGACGGGAACACTGAAGCTTTCTTT	CASSRKHLDGNTEAFF
.	.	TRBV20-1	TRBJ2-1	TGCAGTGCTAGAGGCCAGGGTGAGCAGTTCTTC	CSARGQGEQFF
TRBD1	.	TRBV19	TRBJ2-2	TGTGCCAGTATCCCGGGACAGGCGTACACCGGGGAGCTGTTTTTT	CASIPGQAYTGELFF
TRBD1	.	TRBV4-2	TRBJ2-2	TGTGCCAGCAGCCAAGATAGGGTGGGACAGGGGGTGTTCACCGGGGAGCTGTTTTTT	CASSQDRVGQGVFTGELFF
.	.	TRBV7-2	TRBJ2-5	TGTGCCAGCAGACCAGGGGGGATGGAGACCCAGTACTTC	CASRPGGMETQYF
.	.	TRBV19	TRBJ1-5	TGTGCCAGTAGTATAGGCGGAGTGGGTGATCAGCCCCAGCATTTT	CASSIGGVGDQPQHF
TRBD1	few	TRBV29-1	TRBJ1-1	TGCAGCGCACGCAGAGGGACAGGGGTGGATGAAGCTTTCTTT	CSARRGTGVDEAFF
.	once	TRBV5-1	TRBJ2-5	TGCGCCAGCAGCCGACAAGAAGGAGAGACCCAGTACTTC	CASSRQEGETQYF
.	.	TRBV4-3	TRBJ1-2	TGCGCCAGCAGCCAAGAGGTGAGGGTAGGTGGTGGCTACACCTTC	CASSQEVRVGGGYTF
.	.	TRBV7-8	TRBJ1-5	TGTGCCAGCAGCTTAGCGGCTAATCAGCCCCAGCATTTT	CASSLAANQPQHF
.	.	TRBV9	TRBJ1-3	TGTGCCAGCACCCTCGCGGGGGGGTCTGGAAACACCATATATTTT	CASTLAGGSGNTIYF
TRBD1	few	TRBV5-1	TRBJ1-5	TGCGCCAGCAGCCCACAGGGGGGCGGCAATCAGCCCCAGCATTTT	CASSPQGGGNQPQHF
.	.	TRBV28	TRBJ1-5	TGTGCCAGCAGTTTAGTCAGGGGCAATCAGCCCCAGCATTTT	CASSLVRGNQPQHF
.	.	TRBV21-1	TRBJ2-7	TGTGCCAGCAGCAAGAATCTGGGGACCTACGAGCAGTACTTC	CASSKNLGTYEQYF
TRBD1	.	TRBV28	TRBJ1-5	TGTGCCAGCAGTCCGCTGACAGGGTTGAGCAATCAGCCCCAGCATTTT	CASSPLTGLSNQPQHF
TRBD1	few	TRBV28	TRBJ1-1	TGTGCCAGCAGGGTAGAGGGGGCTGGGAACACTGAAGCTTTCTTT	CASRVEGAGNTEAFF
TRBD1	.	TRBV2	TRBJ1-2	TGTGCCAGCACCATGGGACAGTTTCAAGGCTACACCTTC	CASTMGQFQGYTF
TRBD1	.	TRBV15	TRBJ2-3	TGTGCCACCAGCAGAGCGAGAGGGCAGGGGGTCGCAGATACGCAGTATTTT	CATSRARGQGVADTQYF
.	.	TRBV25-1	TRBJ2-6	TGTGCCAGCAGTGAATCAGGCGCCTCTGGGGCCAACGTCCTGACTTTC	CASSESGASGANVLTF
.	once	TRBV2	TRBJ2-5	TGTGCCAGCAATCAGGGGCTGGGGGAGACCCAGTACTTC	CASNQGLGETQYF
.	.	TRBV7-3	TRBJ1-1	TGTGCCAGCAGCTTAAACACAGGGAGGTTGAACACTGAAGCTTTCTTT	CASSLNTGRLNTEAFF
.	few	TRBV6-1	TRBJ2-5	TGTGCCAGCAGTGAAAGTTATGGGTACCAAGAGACCCAGTACTTC	CASSESYGYQETQYF
TRBD1	.	TRBV4-1	TRBJ2-1	TGCGCCAGCAGCCACCCCCTACAGGGGGCGAATGAGCAGTTCTTC	CASSHPLQGANEQFF
TRBD1	.	TRBV28	TRBJ1-1	TGTGCCAGCAGTTTATTCAGGGGGCCTGAAGCTTTCTTT	CASSLFRGPEAFF
.	.	TRBV18	TRBJ2-6	TGTGCCAGCTCACCACGGCAGGGGATCGCTGGGGCCAACGTCCTGACTTTC	CASSPRQGIAGANVLTF
.	.	TRBV7-2	TRBJ2-5	TGTGCCAGCAGCCCCTCCACGGAGACCCAGTACTTC	CASSPSTETQYF
.	.	TRBV19	TRBJ2-6	TGTGCCAGTAGGAGGGTTGGGGCCAACGTCCTGACTTTC	CASRRVGANVLTF
.	.	TRBV6-6	TRBJ1-2	TGTGCCAGCAGTCGCCCCGACGGCTATGGCTACACCTTC	CASSRPDGYGYTF
.	.	TRBV21-1	TRBJ2-5	TGTGCCAGCAGGAAATCAGGACTAGCGGGGCGTCAAGAGACCCAGTACTTC	CASRKSGLAGRQETQYF
.	.	TRBV5-1	TRBJ1-1	TGCGCCAGCAGGTCTAGGGGGAATGGATCTAAACCTGAAGCTTTCTTT	CASRSRGNGSKPEAFF
TRBD1	.	TRBV5-6	TRBJ1-1	TGTGCCAGCAGCAGACCGACAGGGACTGAAGCTTTCTTT	CASSRPTGTEAFF
TRBD2	.	TRBV5-1	TRBJ2-1	TGCGCCAGCAGCCCTATGGTGGGTAGCGGGATATACAATGAGCAGTTCTTC	CASSPMVGSGIYNEQFF
.	.	TRBV5-1	TRBJ2-4	TGCGCCAGCAGCGTAGCATCCGGTTCGCTAGCCAAAAACATTCAGTACTTC	CASSVASGSLAKNIQYF
.	.	TRBV5-4	TRBJ1-5	TGTGCCAGCAGCTTGGAGGTTGGTCAGCCCCAGCATTTT	CASSLEVGQPQHF
.	.	TRBV5-1	TRBJ1-2	TGCGCCAGCAGCTTATACCTCTGGGAAGGCTACACCTTC	CASSLYLWEGYTF
.	.	TRBV9	TRBJ2-2	TGTGCCAGCAGCGGGGCCCTACAGGACACCGGGGAGCTGTTTTTT	CASSGALQDTGELFF
.	.	TRBV27	TRBJ1-6	TGTGCCAGCAGCCCCCGGCCACAGGGAATGGACTCACCCCTCCACTTT	CASSPRPQGMDSPLHF